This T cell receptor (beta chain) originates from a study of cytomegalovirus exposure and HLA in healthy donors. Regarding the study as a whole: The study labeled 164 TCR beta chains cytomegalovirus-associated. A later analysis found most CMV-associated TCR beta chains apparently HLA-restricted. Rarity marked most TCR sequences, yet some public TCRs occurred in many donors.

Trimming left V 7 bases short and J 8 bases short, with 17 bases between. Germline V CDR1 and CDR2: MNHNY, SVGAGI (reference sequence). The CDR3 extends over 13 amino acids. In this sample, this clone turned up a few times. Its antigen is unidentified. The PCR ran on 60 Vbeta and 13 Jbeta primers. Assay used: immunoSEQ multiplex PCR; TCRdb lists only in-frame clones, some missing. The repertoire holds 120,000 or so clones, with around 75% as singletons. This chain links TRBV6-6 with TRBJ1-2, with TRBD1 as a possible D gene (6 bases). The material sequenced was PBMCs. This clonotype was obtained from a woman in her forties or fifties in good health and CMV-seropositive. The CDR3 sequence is CASTEKGGRGYTF. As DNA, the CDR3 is TGTGCCAGCACTGAAAAAGGGGGACGGGGCTACACCTTC.